The clone carrying this T cell receptor (beta chain) was seen a handful of times. Its antigen is not known. The data stem from a study of blood T cells in healthy people across ages. It was with a sample-barcoded 5' primer and a J-beta primer mix that a second PCR of about 6 to 11 cycles was run. There were at least 3 million CDR3-containing paired-end reads obtained from each sample. TCRdb used MiXCR to reprocess the 5' RACE reads, holding one entry per CDR3 protein. The sample has some 1.8 million distinct CDR3 sequences, about two fifths seen once. Study observations and caveats: Per million T cells, TCR beta diversity dropped about linearly as age rose. Because sorting was not performed, PBMCs prevented conclusive naive versus antigen-experienced comparison. The long-lived group displayed more naive CD4+ cells, plus higher diversity, than the aged donors did.

The source material was blood. The source is a human donor in good health.

This chain's CDR3 is CSARAGTSWDEQFF. The CDR3 coding sequence is TGCAGTGCTAGAGCAGGGACTAGCTGGGATGAGCAGTTCTTC. The chain has TRBV20-1 and TRBJ2-1; TRBD2 aligns across 9 bases. CDR1 DFQATT and CDR2 SNEGSKA come from the germline V gene (reference sequence). The CDR3 is 14 amino acids. J was trimmed by 8 bases and V by 1 base; bases with no gene match: 6.